Sequencing of this T cell receptor (beta chain) was carried out in a study of T-cell reconstitution after alpha-beta-depleted transplantation in children. Trimming left V 6 bases short and J 5 bases short, with 10 bases between. This CDR3 is built from 12 residues. CDR1 is LNHDA, CDR2 SQIVND, per germline (reference sequence). It was with unique molecular identifiers that the TCRbeta library was prepared. TCRdb used MiXCR to reprocess the PCR reads, holding one entry per CDR3 protein. The data contain around 410,000 distinct CDR3 sequences, around 9.9% of them singletons. The receptor was isolated from a human donor who donated a stem cell graft to a child with acute myeloid leukemia. This chain uses TRBV19 with TRBJ1-1, with a tentative D call TRBD1 (6 bases). Sequenced material: PBMCs from the stem cell graft donor, taken from the stem cell graft. The CDR3 nucleotides are TGTGCCAGTAGAAACAGGGAGACTGAAGCTTTCTTT. Its protein product is CASRNRETEAFF.